This paragraph covers one T cell receptor beta chain sequence. Its target is unknown. This sample stems from a study of cytomegalovirus exposure and HLA in healthy donors. Study-wide results and limits: Earlier results showed most TCR beta V segments being productive about 87% or about 30% of the time.

The PCR employed 60 Vbeta primers together with 13 Jbeta primers. Generated by immunoSEQ multiplex PCR, the TCRdb table keeps only in-frame clones and is missing some. The sample shows 120,000 or so clones, 80% to 85% of them seen only once. The ends were cut back, 6 bases at V and 6 bases at J, with 14 bases in the middle. Germline CDR1 MGHDK, CDR2 SYGVNS. The CDR3 covers 13 residues. Sequencing input: PBMCs. J is TRBJ1-2 and V is TRBV25-1; a possible D gene is TRBD1 (5 bases). The TCR sequence derives from a woman aged 60-75 years in good health and CMV-seropositive. The chain's CDR3 is CASSDPGLNGYTF. The CDR3 DNA reads as TGTGCCAGCAGCGACCCGGGACTGAATGGCTACACCTTC.